This T cell receptor beta chain was recovered during a study of cytomegalovirus exposure and HLA in healthy donors. Looking at the study overall: Clustering assigned about 76% of the approximately 430 genotyped donors to the Caucasian-associated ancestry cluster.

Use of 60 Vbeta and 13 Jbeta primers characterized the PCR. Profiling relied on immunoSEQ multiplex PCR, and the TCRdb table lists in-frame clones only, not all of them. The sample contains 250,000 to 350,000 clones, roughly 89% of which appear only once. Concerning this clone itself: Its target is not known.

Nominally healthy donors were sampled, though unrecorded immune exposures were likely. Study-wide results and limits: Confirmation in vitro established that a few CMV-associated chains were specific for CMV antigens. In an earlier analysis, productive rearrangement rates for most beta V segments clustered near 90% or 30%.

The receptor comes from a woman aged 18-29 years in good health and CMV-seronegative. Sequenced: PBMCs.

The CDR3 is CASGFLGERVNQPQHF. DNA for the CDR3: TGTGCTAGTGGTTTTCTAGGGGAAAGGGTGAATCAGCCCCAGCATTTT. J is TRBJ1-5 and V is TRBV12-5, with D possibly TRBD1 on 5 matching bases. The CDR3 extends over 16 amino acids. Trimming shortened V by 3 bases and J by 4 bases, and 16 bases separated the two germline ends. Looked up from germline, CDR1 is LGHNT and CDR2 is FRNRAP.